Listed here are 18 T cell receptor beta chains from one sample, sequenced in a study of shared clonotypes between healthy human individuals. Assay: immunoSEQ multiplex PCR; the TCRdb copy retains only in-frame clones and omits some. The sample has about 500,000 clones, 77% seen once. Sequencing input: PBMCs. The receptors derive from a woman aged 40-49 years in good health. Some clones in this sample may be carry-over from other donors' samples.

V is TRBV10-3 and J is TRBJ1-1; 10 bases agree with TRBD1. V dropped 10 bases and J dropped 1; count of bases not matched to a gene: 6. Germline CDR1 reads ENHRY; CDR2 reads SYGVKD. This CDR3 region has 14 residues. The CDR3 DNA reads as TGTGCCACTTCCGGGACAGGGGCGAACACTGAAGCTTTCTTT. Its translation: CATSGTGANTEAFF.

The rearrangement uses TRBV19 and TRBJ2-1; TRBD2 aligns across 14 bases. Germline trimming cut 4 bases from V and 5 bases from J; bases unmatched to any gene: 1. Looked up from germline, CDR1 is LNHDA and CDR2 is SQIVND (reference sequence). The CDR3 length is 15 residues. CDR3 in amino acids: CASSKTSGRDNEQFF. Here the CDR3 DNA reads TGTGCCAGTAGTAAGACTAGCGGGAGGGACAATGAGCAGTTCTTC. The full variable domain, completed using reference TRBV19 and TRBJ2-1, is DGGITQSPKYLFRKEGQNVTLSCEQNLNHDAMYWYRQDPGQGLRLIYYSQIVNDFQKGDIAEGYSVSREKKESFPLTVTSAQKNPTAFYLCASSKTSGRDNEQFFGPGTRLTVL.

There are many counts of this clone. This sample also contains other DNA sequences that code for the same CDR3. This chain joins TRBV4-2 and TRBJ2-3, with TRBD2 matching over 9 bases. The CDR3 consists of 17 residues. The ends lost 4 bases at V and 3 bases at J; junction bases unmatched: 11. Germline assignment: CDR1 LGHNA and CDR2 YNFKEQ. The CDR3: CASSPRAAGGGTDTQYF. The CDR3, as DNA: TGTGCCAGCAGCCCCCGAGCCGCGGGAGGGGGAACAGATACGCAGTATTTT.

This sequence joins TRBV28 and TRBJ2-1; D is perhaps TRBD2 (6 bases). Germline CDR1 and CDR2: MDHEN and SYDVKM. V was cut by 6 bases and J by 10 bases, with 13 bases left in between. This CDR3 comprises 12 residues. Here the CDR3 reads CASRGRESEQFF. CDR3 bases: TGTGCCAGCAGAGGCCGGGAGTCGGAGCAGTTCTTC.

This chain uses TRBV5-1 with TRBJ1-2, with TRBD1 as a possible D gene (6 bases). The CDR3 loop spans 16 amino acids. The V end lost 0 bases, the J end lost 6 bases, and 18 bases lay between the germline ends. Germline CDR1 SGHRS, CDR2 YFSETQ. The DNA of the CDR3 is TGCGCCAGCAGCTTGGACCCCTGGCAGGGGAGCGATGGCTACACCTTC. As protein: CASSLDPWQGSDGYTF.

In nucleotides, the CDR3 is TGCGCCAGCAGCCCAAGGGCGGGCGAGGGGGGGAATGAGCAGTTCTTC. Translation: CASSPRAGEGGNEQFF. J is TRBJ2-1 and V is TRBV4-3; a weak D match, TRBD2 (7 bases). V gave up 4 bases and J gave up 7 bases, with 20 bases separating them. Germline assignment: CDR1 LGHNA and CDR2 YSLEER. The CDR3 extends over 16 amino acids.

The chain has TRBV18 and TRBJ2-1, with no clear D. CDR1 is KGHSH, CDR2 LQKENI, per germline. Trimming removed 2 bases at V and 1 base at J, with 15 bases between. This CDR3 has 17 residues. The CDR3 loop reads CASSPASGAYSYNEQFF. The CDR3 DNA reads TGTGCCAGCTCACCAGCTTCGGGCGCCTATTCCTACAATGAGCAGTTCTTC.

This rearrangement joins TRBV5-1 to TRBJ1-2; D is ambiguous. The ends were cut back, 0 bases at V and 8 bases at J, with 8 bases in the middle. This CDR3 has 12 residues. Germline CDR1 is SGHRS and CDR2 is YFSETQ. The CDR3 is CASSLAADGYTF. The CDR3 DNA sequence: TGCGCCAGCAGCTTGGCGGCAGACGGCTACACCTTC.

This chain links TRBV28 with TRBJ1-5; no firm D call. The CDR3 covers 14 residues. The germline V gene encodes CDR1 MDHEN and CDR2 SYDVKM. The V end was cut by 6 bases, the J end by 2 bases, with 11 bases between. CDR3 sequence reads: CASRVGMGNQPQHF. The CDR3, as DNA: TGTGCCAGCAGGGTGGGAATGGGCAATCAGCCCCAGCATTTT.

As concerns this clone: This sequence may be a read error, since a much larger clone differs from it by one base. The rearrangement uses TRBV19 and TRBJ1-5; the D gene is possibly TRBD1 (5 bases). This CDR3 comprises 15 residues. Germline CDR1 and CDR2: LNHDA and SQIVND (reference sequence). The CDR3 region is CANSSGRDSNQPQHF. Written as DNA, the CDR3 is TGTGCCAATAGTTCTGGCAGGGATAGCAATCAGCCCCAGCATTTT.

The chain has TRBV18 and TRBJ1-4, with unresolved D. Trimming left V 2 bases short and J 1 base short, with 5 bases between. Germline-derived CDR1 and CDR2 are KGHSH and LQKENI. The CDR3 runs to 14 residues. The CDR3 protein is CASSPARTNEKLFF. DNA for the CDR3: TGTGCCAGCTCACCAGCCAGAACTAATGAAAAACTGTTTTTT.

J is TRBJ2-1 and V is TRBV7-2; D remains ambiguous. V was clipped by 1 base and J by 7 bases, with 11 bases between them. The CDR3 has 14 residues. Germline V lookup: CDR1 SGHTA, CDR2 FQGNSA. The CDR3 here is CASSLGDIVNEQFF. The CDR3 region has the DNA TGTGCCAGCAGCTTAGGTGACATTGTGAATGAGCAGTTCTTC.

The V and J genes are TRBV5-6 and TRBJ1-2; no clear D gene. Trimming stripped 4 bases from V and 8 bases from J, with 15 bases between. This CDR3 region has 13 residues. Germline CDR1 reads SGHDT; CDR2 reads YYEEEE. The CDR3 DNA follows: TGTGCCAGCAGCGTACAAGCCGCCGGGGGCTACACCTTC. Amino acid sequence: CASSVQAAGGYTF. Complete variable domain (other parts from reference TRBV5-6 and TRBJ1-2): DAGVTQSPTHLIKTRGQQVTLRCSPKSGHDTVSWYQQALGQGPQFIFQYYEEEERQRGNFPDRFSGHQFPNYSSELNVNALLLGDSALYLCASSVQAAGGYTFGSGTRLTVV.

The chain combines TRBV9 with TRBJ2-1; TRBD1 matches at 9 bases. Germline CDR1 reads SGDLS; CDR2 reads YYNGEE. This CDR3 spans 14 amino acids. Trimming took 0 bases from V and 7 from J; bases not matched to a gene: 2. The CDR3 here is CASSVGDRENEQFF. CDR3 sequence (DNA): TGTGCCAGCAGCGTAGGGGACAGGGAGAATGAGCAGTTCTTC.

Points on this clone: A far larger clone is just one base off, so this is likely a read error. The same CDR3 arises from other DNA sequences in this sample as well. CDR3 in DNA: TGTGCCTGGAGCAAAGGAGGGAATCAGCCCCAGCATTTT. Amino acids: CAWSKGGNQPQHF. The chain recombines TRBV30 with TRBJ1-5; D not resolved. The germline V gene has CDR1 GTSNPN and CDR2 SVGIG (reference sequence). The germline V and J ends were trimmed by 3 bases and 4 bases, with 10 bases remaining between them. The CDR3 contains 13 residues.

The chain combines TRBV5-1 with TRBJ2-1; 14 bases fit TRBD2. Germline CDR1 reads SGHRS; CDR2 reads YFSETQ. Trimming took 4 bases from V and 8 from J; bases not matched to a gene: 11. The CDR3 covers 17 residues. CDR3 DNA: TGCGCCAGCAGCCCCAAAGTGGGACTAGCGGGGGTTGATGAGCAGTTCTTC. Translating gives CASSPKVGLAGVDEQFF.

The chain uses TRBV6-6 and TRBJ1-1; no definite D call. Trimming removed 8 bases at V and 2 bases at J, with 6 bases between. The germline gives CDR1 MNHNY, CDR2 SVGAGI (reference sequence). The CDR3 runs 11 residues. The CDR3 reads CASRLNTEAFF. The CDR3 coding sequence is TGTGCCAGCCGACTTAACACTGAAGCTTTCTTT.

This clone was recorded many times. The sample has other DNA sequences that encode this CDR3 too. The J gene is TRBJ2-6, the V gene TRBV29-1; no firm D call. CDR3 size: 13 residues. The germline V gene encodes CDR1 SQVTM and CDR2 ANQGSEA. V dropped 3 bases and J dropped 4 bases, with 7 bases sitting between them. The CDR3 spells CSVDWAGANVLTF. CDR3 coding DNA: TGCAGCGTTGACTGGGCCGGGGCCAACGTCCTGACTTTC.